Detailed here is one T cell receptor (beta chain). Recruitment covered under 25 US areas and drew participants whose ages spanned about 18 to 90 years. Researchers sorted participants into cohorts using their self-reported clinical history. This entry comes from a study of blood T cell repertoires in COVID-19. Here immunoSEQ multiplex PCR was the method, and the copy in TCRdb shows in-frame clones only, minus some. The table has hundreds of thousands of clones, 65% to 85% seen once. The CDR3 length is 17 residues. Germline V CDR1 and CDR2: SGHNT, YYREEE (reference sequence). The germline V and J ends were trimmed by 4 bases and 0 bases, with 17 bases remaining between them.

This chain joins TRBV5-4 and TRBJ2-1; the D gene is possibly TRBD2 (6 bases). This receptor was identified in a man aged 25-45 years with acute COVID-19. Specimen: PBMCs or T cells enriched from blood (not recorded which). CDR3 loop: CASSTRLGLSSYNEQFF. CDR3 DNA: TGTGCCAGCAGCACACGACTAGGTTTGAGCTCCTACAATGAGCAGTTCTTC.